The sample holds a few counts of the clone carrying this T cell receptor beta chain. The antigen is undetermined. The data derive from a study of T cells after yellow fever vaccination. Findings and caveats of the study: Researchers report a weaker secondary response that nonetheless peaked faster, day 5 versus 15.

5'RACE template switching generated TCR cDNA, adding a universal primer site and UMIs. From the 5' RACE reads, TCRdb called clonotypes with MiXCR, one entry per CDR3 protein. The profile shows some 300,000 distinct CDR3 sequences, approximately 8% of them singletons. The ends were cut back, 3 bases at V and 0 bases at J, with 12 bases in the middle. Germline V gene lookup returns CDR1 MNHEY and CDR2 SVGAGI. The length of the CDR3 is 17 residues. The sequence was obtained from a man aged 18-30 years who received the YFV17D yellow fever vaccine. The input for sequencing was PBMCs, taken around 45 days after the first yellow fever vaccination. V usage is TRBV6-5 and J usage is TRBJ2-6; no clear D. The CDR3, as DNA: TGTGCCAGCAGTTATCTCTTCGGGTTCTCTGGGGCCAACGTCCTGACTTTC. Its translation: CASSYLFGFSGANVLTF.